Listed here is a single T cell receptor (beta chain). Original handling: Reference gene primer amplification gave estimated nucleated cell counts. Sequenced by immunoSEQ multiplex PCR; TCRdb stores in-frame clones only, minus some. Clonal size and the V and J genes are those of that table, whereas D and trimming came from the DNA. Of about 62,000 clones listed, approximately 79% are singletons. After removal of 2 bases from V and 7 bases from J, the junction contained 6 bases not matched to a gene. The CDR3 extends over 16 amino acids. The V gene's germline CDR1 is LGHDT and CDR2 YNNKEL (reference sequence). This entry belongs to a study of blood T cell repertoires in COVID-19. Study details: There were acute and convalescent COVID-19 samples, and they came from the United States, Italy and Spain. The cDNA or gDNA used as material had been derived from T cells, B-cell-depleted T cells, or PBMCs.

The rearrangement links TRBV3-1 (or the pseudogene TRBV3-2) to TRBJ2-4, with 12 bases identical to TRBD2. The sequence came from a woman of 80 years or more with active or convalescent COVID-19. The source material was peripheral blood. The CDR3 nucleotides read TGTGCCAGCAGCCAACTAGCGGGGGGGCCAAGGAACATTCAGTACTTC. Its translation: CASSQLAGGPRNIQYF.